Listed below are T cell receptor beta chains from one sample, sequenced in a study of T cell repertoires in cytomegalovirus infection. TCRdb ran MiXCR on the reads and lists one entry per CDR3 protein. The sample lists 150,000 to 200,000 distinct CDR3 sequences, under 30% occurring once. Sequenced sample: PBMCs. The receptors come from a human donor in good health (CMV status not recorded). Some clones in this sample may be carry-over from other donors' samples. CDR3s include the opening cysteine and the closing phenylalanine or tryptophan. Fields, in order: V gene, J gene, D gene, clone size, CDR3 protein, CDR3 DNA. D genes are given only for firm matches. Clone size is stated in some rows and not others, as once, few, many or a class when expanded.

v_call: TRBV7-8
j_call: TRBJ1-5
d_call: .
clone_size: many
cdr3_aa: CASSLADRGGNQPQHF
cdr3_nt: TGTGCCAGCAGCTTAGCGGACAGAGGCGGCAATCAGCCCCAGCATTTT

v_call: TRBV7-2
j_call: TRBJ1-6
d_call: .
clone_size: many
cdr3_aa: CASSLPLGPPLHF
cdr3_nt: TGTGCCAGCAGCTTACCCTTGGGGCCACCCCTCCACTTT

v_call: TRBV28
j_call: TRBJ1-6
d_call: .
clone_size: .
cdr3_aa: CASSYRGGNSPLHF
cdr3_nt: TGTGCCAGCAGTTATAGAGGGGGAAATTCACCCCTCCACTTT

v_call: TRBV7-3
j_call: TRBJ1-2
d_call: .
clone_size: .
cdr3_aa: CASSLNPLYGYTF
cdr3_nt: TGTGCCAGCAGCTTAAATCCCCTCTATGGCTACACCTTC

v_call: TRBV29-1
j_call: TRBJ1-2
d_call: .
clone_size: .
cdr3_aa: CSVGSGRSHGYTF
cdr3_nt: TGCAGCGTTGGTAGCGGCAGGTCTCATGGCTACACCTTC

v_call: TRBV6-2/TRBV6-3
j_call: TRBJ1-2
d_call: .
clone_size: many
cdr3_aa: CASSPGTDSDGYTF
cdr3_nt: TGTGCCAGCAGTCCAGGGACGGACTCTGATGGCTACACCTTC

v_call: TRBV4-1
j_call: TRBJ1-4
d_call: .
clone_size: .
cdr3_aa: CASSHSGRPPTNEKLFF
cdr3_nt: TGCGCCAGCAGCCACTCCGGACGGCCTCCAACTAATGAAAAACTGTTTTTT

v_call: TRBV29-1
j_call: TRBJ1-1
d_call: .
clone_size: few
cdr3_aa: CSVEEVLNTEAFF
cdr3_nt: TGCAGCGTTGAGGAGGTCTTGAACACTGAAGCTTTCTTT

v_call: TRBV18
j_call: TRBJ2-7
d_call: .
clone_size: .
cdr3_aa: CASSHRERSSYEQYF
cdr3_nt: TGTGCCAGCTCACACAGAGAACGAAGCTCCTACGAGCAGTACTTC

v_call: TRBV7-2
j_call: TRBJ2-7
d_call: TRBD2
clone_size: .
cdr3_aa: CASSRPTSGALKSYEQYF
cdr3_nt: TGTGCCAGCAGCCGACCGACTAGCGGGGCCTTAAAATCCTACGAGCAGTACTTC

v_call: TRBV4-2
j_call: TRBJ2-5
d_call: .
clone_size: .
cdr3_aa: CASSQDSERGGRGETQYF
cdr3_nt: TGTGCCAGCAGCCAAGATTCTGAGAGGGGGGGGCGAGGAGAGACCCAGTACTTC

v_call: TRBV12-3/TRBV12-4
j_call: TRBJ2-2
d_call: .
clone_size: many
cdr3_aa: CASSFDAATGTGELFF
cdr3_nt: TGTGCCAGCAGTTTTGATGCAGCCACGGGGACCGGGGAGCTGTTTTTT

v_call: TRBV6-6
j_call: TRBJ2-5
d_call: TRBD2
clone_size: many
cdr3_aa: CASQGTSGGGQETQYF
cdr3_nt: TGTGCCAGCCAAGGGACTAGCGGGGGGGGCCAAGAGACCCAGTACTTC

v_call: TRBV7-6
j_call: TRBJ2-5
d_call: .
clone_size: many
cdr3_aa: CASSLTPPETQYF
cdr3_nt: TGTGCCAGCAGCTTGACTCCACCGGAGACCCAGTACTTC

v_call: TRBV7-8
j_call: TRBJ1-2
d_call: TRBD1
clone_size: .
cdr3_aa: CASSLGRGQGWGYTF
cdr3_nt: TGTGCCAGCAGCTTAGGCCGCGGACAGGGATGGGGCTACACCTTC

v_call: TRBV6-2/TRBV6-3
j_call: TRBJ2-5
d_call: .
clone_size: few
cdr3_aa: CASSYSNWDIANQETQYF
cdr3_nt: TGTGCCAGCAGTTACTCGAATTGGGACATAGCCAACCAAGAGACCCAGTACTTC

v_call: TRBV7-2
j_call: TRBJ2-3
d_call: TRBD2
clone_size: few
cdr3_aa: CASSLAPRGGTDTQYF
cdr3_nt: TGTGCCAGCAGCTTAGCGCCGCGGGGGGGCACAGATACGCAGTATTTT

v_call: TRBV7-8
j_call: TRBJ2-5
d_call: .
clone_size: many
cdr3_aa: CASSRVVQETQYF
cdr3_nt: TGTGCCAGCAGCAGGGTGGTCCAAGAGACCCAGTACTTC

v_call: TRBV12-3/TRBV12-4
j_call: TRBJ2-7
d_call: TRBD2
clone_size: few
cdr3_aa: CASSFSAGATYEQYF
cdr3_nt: TGTGCCAGCAGTTTTTCAGCGGGGGCCACCTACGAGCAGTACTTC

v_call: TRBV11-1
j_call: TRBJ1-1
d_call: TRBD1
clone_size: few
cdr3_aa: CASSFNRQGVRKNTEAFF
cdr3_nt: TGTGCCAGCAGCTTCAACAGACAGGGGGTAAGGAAGAACACTGAAGCTTTCTTT

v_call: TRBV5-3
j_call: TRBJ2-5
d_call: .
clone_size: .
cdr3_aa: CASSLDDPQETQYF
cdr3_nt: TGTGCCAGCAGCTTGGATGACCCCCAAGAGACCCAGTACTTC

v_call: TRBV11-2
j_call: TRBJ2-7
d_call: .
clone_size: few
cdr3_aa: CASSSLSRTNNYEQYF
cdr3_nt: TGTGCCAGCAGCTCCCTATCCCGGACAAACAACTACGAGCAGTACTTC

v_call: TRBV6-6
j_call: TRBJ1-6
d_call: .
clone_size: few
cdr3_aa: CASSYSQRSSYNSPLHF
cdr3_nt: TGTGCCAGCAGTTACTCGCAGAGGAGCTCCTATAATTCACCCCTCCACTTT

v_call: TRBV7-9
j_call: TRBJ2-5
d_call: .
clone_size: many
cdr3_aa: CASSPQAGSVETQYF
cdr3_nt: TGTGCCAGCAGCCCCCAGGCGGGGTCGGTGGAGACCCAGTACTTC

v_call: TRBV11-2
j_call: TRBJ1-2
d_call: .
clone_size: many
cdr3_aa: CASSLSAGGHYGYTF
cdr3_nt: TGTGCCAGCAGCTTATCGGCCGGCGGCCACTATGGCTACACCTTC

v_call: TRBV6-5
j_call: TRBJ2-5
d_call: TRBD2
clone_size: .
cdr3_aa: CASSYGGGIQETQYF
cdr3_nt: TGTGCCAGCAGTTACGGCGGGGGGATCCAAGAGACCCAGTACTTC

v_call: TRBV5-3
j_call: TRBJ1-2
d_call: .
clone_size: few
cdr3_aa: CASSLERNGYTF
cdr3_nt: TGTGCCAGCAGCTTGGAGAGGAATGGCTACACCTTC

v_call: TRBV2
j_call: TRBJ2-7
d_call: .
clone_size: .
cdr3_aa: CASSEQYEQYF
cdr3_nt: TGTGCCAGCAGTGAACAGTACGAGCAGTACTTC

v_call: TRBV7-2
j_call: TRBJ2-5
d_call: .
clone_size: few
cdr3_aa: CASSLESELPPYF
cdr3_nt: TGTGCCAGCAGCTTAGAATCGGAGTTACCTCCGTACTTC

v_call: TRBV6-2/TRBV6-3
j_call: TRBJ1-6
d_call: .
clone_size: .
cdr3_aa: CASSYSPWGFNSPLHF
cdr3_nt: TGTGCCAGCAGTTACTCGCCATGGGGCTTTAATTCACCCCTCCACTTT

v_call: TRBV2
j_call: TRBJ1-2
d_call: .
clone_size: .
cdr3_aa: CASTPRAAVGANYGYTF
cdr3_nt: TGTGCCAGCACCCCCCGGGCCGCAGTGGGAGCTAACTATGGCTACACCTTC

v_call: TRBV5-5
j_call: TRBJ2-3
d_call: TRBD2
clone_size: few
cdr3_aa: CASSLVILARTDTQYF
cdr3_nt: TGTGCCAGCAGCTTGGTAATACTAGCGAGAACAGATACGCAGTATTTT

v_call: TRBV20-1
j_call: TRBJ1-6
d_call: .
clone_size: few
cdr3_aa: CSARDLGETATNSPLHF
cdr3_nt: TGCAGTGCTAGAGATCTGGGGGAGACAGCCACAAATTCACCCCTCCACTTT

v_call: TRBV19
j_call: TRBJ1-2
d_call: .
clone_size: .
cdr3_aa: CASAGSGGYTF
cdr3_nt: TGTGCCAGCGCAGGGAGCGGCGGCTACACCTTC

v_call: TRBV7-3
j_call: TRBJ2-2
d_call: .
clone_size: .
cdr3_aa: CASSLTVTVGELFF
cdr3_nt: TGTGCCAGCAGCCTAACGGTGACGGTCGGGGAGCTGTTTTTT

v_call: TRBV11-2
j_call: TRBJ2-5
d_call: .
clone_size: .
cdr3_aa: CASSLSVGVGETQYF
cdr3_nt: TGTGCCAGCAGTTTGTCCGTCGGGGTTGGAGAGACCCAGTACTTC

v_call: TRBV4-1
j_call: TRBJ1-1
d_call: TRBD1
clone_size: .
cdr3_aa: CASSQGDSTEAFF
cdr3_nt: TGCGCCAGCAGCCAAGGGGACAGCACTGAAGCTTTCTTT

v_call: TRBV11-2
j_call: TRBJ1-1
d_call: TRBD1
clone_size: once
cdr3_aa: CASSYRQGREFEAFF
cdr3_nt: TGTGCCAGCAGCTATAGACAGGGTAGGGAGTTTGAAGCTTTCTTT

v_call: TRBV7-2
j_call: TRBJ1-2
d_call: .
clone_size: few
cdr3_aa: CASSPPGQPANGYTF
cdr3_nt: TGTGCCAGCAGCCCCCCAGGACAGCCAGCCAATGGCTACACCTTC

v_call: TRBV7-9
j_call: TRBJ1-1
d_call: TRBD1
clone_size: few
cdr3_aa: CASSRQGDGTEAFF
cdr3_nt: TGTGCCAGCAGCCGACAGGGGGACGGTACTGAAGCTTTCTTT

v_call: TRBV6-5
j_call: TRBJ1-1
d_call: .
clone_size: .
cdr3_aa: CASTTWGGGAAEAFF
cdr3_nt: TGTGCCAGCACCACCTGGGGCGGGGGCGCGGCTGAAGCTTTCTTT

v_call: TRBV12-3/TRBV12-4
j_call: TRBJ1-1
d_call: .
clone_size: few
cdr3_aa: CASSEHLPGEAFF
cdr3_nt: TGTGCCAGCAGTGAACATCTTCCGGGAGAAGCTTTCTTT

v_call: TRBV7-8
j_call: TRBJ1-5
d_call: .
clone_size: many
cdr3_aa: CASSFGVGNQPQHF
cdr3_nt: TGTGCCAGCAGCTTCGGGGTTGGCAATCAGCCCCAGCATTTT

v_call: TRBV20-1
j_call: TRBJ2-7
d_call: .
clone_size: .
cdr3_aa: CSAKQTVYEQYF
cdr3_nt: TGCAGTGCTAAGCAGACAGTTTACGAGCAGTACTTC

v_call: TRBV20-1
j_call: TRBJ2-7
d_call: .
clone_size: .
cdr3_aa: CSARTGTPLYYEQYF
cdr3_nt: TGCAGTGCTAGAACCGGGACTCCACTATACTACGAGCAGTACTTC

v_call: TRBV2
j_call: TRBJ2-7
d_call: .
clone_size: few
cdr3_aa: CASWSARKLEQYF
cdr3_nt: TGTGCCAGCTGGAGCGCTCGTAAGCTCGAGCAGTACTTC

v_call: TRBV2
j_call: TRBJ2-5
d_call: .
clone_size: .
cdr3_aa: CASSPLDQETQYF
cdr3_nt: TGTGCCAGCAGCCCCCTGGACCAAGAGACCCAGTACTTC